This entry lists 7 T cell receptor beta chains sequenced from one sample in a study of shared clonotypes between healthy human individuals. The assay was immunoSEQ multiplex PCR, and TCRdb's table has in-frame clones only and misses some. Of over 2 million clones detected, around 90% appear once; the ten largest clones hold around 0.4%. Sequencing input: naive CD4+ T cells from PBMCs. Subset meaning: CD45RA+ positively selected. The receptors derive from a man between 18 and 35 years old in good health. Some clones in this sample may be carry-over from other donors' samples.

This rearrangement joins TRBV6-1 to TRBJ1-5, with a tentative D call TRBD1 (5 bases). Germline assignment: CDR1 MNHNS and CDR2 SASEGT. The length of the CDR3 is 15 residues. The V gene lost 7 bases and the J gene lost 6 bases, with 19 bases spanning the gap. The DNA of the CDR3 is TGTGCCAGCAACACGGGGGGAGGAATCCCTCAGCCCCAGCATTTT. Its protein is CASNTGGGIPQPQHF.

The CDR3 coding sequence is TGTGCCAGCACCCGGAGGTCAGGGGGCGGTCGGCCCCAGCATTTT. Translated: CASTRRSGGGRPQHF. The chain employs TRBV28 and TRBJ1-5; TRBD1 matches at 8 bases. There are 15 residues in the CDR3. The germline V gene encodes CDR1 MDHEN and CDR2 SYDVKM. V lost 7 bases and J lost 9; bases outside the gene matches: 14.

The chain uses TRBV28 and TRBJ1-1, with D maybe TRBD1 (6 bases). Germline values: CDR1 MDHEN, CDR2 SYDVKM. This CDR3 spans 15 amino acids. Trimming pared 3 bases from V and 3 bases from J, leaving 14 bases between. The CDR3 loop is CASSFPLTGYTEAFF. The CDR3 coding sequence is TGTGCCAGCAGTTTCCCCCTGACAGGATACACTGAAGCTTTCTTT.

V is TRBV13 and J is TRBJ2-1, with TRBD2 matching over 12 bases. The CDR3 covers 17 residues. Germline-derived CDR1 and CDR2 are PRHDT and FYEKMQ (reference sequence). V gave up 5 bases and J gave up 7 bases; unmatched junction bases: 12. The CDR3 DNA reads TGTGCCAGCAGCACCGCCGGACTAGCGGGACGGGGTAATGAGCAGTTCTTC. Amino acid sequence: CASSTAGLAGRGNEQFF.

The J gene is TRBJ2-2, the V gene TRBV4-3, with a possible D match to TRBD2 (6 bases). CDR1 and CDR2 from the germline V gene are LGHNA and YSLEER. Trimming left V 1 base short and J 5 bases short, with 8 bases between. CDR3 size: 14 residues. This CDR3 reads CASSQVGGTGELFF. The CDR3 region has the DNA TGCGCCAGCAGCCAAGTTGGGGGGACCGGGGAGCTGTTTTTT.

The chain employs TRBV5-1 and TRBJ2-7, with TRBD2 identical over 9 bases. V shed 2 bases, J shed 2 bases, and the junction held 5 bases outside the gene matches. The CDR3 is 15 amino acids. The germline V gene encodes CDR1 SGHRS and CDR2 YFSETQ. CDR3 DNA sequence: TGCGCCAGCAGCTTATCAGCGGGAGGCCCCTACGAGCAGTACTTC. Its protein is CASSLSAGGPYEQYF. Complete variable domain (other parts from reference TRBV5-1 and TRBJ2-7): KAGVTQTPRYLIKTRGQQVTLSCSPISGHRSVSWYQQTPGQGLQFLFEYFSETQRNKGNFPGRFSGRQFSNSRSEMNVSTLELGDSALYLCASSLSAGGPYEQYFGPGTRLTVT.

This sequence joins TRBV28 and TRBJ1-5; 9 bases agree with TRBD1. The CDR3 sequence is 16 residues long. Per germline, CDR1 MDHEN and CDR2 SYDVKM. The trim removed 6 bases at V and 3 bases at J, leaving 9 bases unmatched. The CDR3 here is CASRLPGQGINQPQHF. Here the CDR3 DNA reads TGTGCCAGCAGACTTCCGGGACAGGGAATCAATCAGCCCCAGCATTTT.